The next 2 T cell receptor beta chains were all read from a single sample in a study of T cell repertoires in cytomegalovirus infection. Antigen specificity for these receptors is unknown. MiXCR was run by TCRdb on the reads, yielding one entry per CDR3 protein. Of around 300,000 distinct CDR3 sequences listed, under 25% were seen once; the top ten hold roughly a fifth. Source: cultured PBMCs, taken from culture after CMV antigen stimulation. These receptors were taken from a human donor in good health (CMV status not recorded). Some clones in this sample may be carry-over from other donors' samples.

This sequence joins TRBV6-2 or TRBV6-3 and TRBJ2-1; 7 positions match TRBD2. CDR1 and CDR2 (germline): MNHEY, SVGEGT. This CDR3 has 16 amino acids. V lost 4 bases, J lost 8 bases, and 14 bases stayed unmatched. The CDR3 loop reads CASSFFLAEGRDEQFF. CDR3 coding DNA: TGTGCCAGCAGTTTCTTCCTAGCGGAGGGCAGGGATGAGCAGTTCTTC.

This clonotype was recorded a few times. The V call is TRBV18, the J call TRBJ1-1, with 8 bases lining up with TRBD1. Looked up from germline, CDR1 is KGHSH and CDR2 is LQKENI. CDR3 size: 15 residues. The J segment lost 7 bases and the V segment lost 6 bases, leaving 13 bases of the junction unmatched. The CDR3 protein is CASSLTGADSDEAFF. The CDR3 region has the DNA TGTGCCAGCTCCTTGACAGGGGCGGATTCTGATGAAGCTTTCTTT.